This TCR beta chain was documented in a study of technical replicates of blood from four donors. CDR3 length: 15 residues. Trimming shortened V by 5 bases and J by 3 bases, and 17 bases separated the two germline ends. Germline loops: CDR1 MNHEY, CDR2 SMNVEV (reference sequence). The assay was immunoSEQ multiplex PCR, and TCRdb's table has in-frame clones only and misses some. The table has 67,000 or so clones, nearly 97% seen once. The receptor comes from a human donor in good health. The sequenced material came from T cells isolated from PBMCs. The chain employs TRBV27 and TRBJ2-7, with D hard to call. CDR3 region: CASSPDTYVGYEQYF. The CDR3 DNA reads TGTGCCAGCAGTCCTGACACATATGTGGGCTACGAGCAGTACTTC.